This TCR beta chain is drawn from a study of early stage breast cancer tumors. Only in-frame clones appear in the TCRdb table, and some are missing; sequencing was by immunoSEQ multiplex PCR. This table has around 78,000 clones, around four fifths appearing once. J gave up 5 bases and V 6 bases, and 3 bases lay outside the gene matches. Germline values: CDR1 SNHLY, CDR2 FYNNEI. CDR3 length: 13 residues. The TCR originated in a person between 60 and 70 years old with breast cancer. The chain joins TRBV2 to TRBJ2-1; 8 nucleotides align to TRBD1. The sequencing sample was made of blood. CDR3 sequence reads: CASRGTGHNEQFF. The CDR3 nucleotides read TGTGCCAGCAGAGGGACAGGCCACAATGAGCAGTTCTTC. The full variable domain, rest sourced from reference TRBV2 and TRBJ2-1, is EPEVTQTPSHQVTQMGQEVILRCVPISNHLYFYWYRQILGQKVEFLVSFYNNEISEKSEIFDDQFSVERPDGSNFTLKIRSTKLEDSAMYFCASRGTGHNEQFFGPGTRLTVL.